The rows below give T cell receptor beta chains drawn from one sample of a study of OX40 agonist ivuxolimab in advanced cancers. Sequenced by immunoSEQ multiplex PCR; TCRdb stores in-frame clones only, minus some. This table holds under 90,000 clones, roughly 85% found once. The source material was CD4+ or CD8+ T cells sorted from blood, sampled in a trial of the OX40 agonist ivuxolimab. These receptors were obtained from an adult with an advanced solid tumor such as melanoma, head and neck, liver or kidney cancer. CDR3s include the opening cysteine and the closing phenylalanine or tryptophan. A D gene is named only where the DNA matches it firmly. Size values are once, few and many counts, or a class for expanded clones, and some rows have none.

D: TRBD2; J: TRBJ2-5; size: .; V: TRBV11-2; CDR3: CASSLLEAGGNWEETQYF; DNA: TGTGCCAGCAGCTTATTGGAAGCGGGGGGAAATTGGGAGGAGACCCAGTACTTC
D: .; J: TRBJ2-1; size: .; V: TRBV11-2; CDR3: CASRTFRGSYNEQFF; DNA: TGTGCCAGCAGGACCTTCAGGGGCTCCTACAATGAGCAGTTCTTC
D: .; J: TRBJ1-2; size: .; V: TRBV28; CDR3: CASSFLVDRLNYGYTF; DNA: TGTGCCAGCAGTTTTTTGGTTGACAGATTAAACTATGGCTACACCTTC
D: TRBD1; J: TRBJ1-1; size: .; V: TRBV10-3; CDR3: CATLRAGTGEGAFF; DNA: TGTGCCACCCTCCGAGCCGGGACAGGGGAGGGAGCTTTCTTT
D: .; J: TRBJ1-1; size: .; V: TRBV11-2; CDR3: CASSPLLRVAAFF; DNA: TGTGCCAGCAGCCCCCTATTGCGGGTTGCGGCTTTCTTT
D: .; J: TRBJ1-1; size: few; V: TRBV2; CDR3: CASSGNMNTEAFF; DNA: TGTGCCAGCAGCGGGAACATGAACACTGAAGCTTTCTTT
D: .; J: TRBJ1-3; size: .; V: TRBV5-1; CDR3: CASSPAPPSADLSGNTIYF; DNA: TGCGCCAGCAGCCCGGCCCCCCCTTCGGCAGACCTTTCTGGAAACACCATATATTTT
D: .; J: TRBJ1-2; size: .; V: TRBV19; CDR3: CASTPRRQFLGGYTF; DNA: TGTGCCAGTACCCCACGGCGGCAGTTTCTAGGCGGCTACACCTTC
D: TRBD1; J: TRBJ1-1; size: .; V: TRBV18; CDR3: CASSPNSPDRVNTEAFF; DNA: TGTGCCAGCTCACCCAACAGTCCGGACAGGGTGAACACTGAAGCTTTCTTT
D: .; J: TRBJ1-1; size: few; V: TRBV7-3; CDR3: CASSFMGLNTEAFF; DNA: TGTGCCAGCAGCTTCATGGGCCTGAACACTGAAGCTTTCTTT
D: .; J: TRBJ1-4; size: once; V: TRBV6-6; CDR3: CASSLRGGRVGEKLFF; DNA: TGTGCCAGCAGCCTGCGGGGCGGCAGGGTTGGCGAAAAACTGTTTTTT
D: TRBD1; J: TRBJ2-5; size: .; V: TRBV7-8; CDR3: CASSHPDRGTLKAQYF; DNA: TGTGCCAGCAGCCACCCGGACAGGGGGACCCTGAAGGCCCAGTACTTC
D: .; J: TRBJ2-1; size: .; V: TRBV21-1; CDR3: CASSKAYGRGYNEQFF; DNA: TGTGCCAGCAGCAAAGCATACGGGAGAGGTTACAATGAGCAGTTCTTC
D: TRBD1; J: TRBJ2-3; size: few; V: TRBV5-1; CDR3: CASSLDAQGDTDTQYF; DNA: TGCGCCAGCAGCTTGGACGCGCAGGGGGATACAGATACGCAGTATTTT
D: .; J: TRBJ2-5; size: .; V: TRBV2; CDR3: CASSARQVQETQYF; DNA: TGTGCCAGCAGTGCCAGACAGGTACAAGAGACCCAGTACTTC
D: .; J: TRBJ1-1; size: .; V: TRBV7-8; CDR3: CASSLEWRTEAFF; DNA: TGTGCCAGCAGCTTAGAATGGAGGACTGAAGCTTTCTTT
D: TRBD2; J: TRBJ2-2; size: .; V: TRBV11-2; CDR3: CASSGLAYTGELFF; DNA: TGTGCCAGCAGCGGACTAGCGTACACCGGGGAGCTGTTTTTT
D: TRBD1; J: TRBJ1-4; size: .; V: TRBV7-9; CDR3: CASSSGQGNEKLFF; DNA: TGTGCCAGCAGCTCCGGACAGGGTAATGAAAAACTGTTTTTT
D: .; J: TRBJ1-5; size: .; V: TRBV19; CDR3: CASSIDRYSNQPQHF; DNA: TGTGCCAGTAGTATAGACAGATATAGCAATCAGCCCCAGCATTTT
D: .; J: TRBJ2-3; size: .; V: TRBV2; CDR3: CASSVTGRADTQYF; DNA: TGTGCCAGCAGTGTAACAGGGAGGGCAGATACGCAGTATTTT
D: .; J: TRBJ1-2; size: few; V: TRBV4-2; CDR3: CASSPGGARAYGYTF; DNA: TGTGCCAGCAGCCCGGGAGGGGCGAGGGCTTATGGCTACACCTTC
D: TRBD2; J: TRBJ2-7; size: .; V: TRBV28; CDR3: CASSYPFGAGGDYEQYF; DNA: TGTGCCAGCAGTTACCCCTTTGGGGCGGGAGGCGACTACGAGCAGTACTTC
D: TRBD1; J: TRBJ1-5; size: few; V: TRBV2; CDR3: CASRDRVGQPQHF; DNA: TGTGCCAGCCGGGACAGGGTGGGTCAGCCCCAGCATTTT
D: .; J: TRBJ1-2; size: .; V: TRBV5-1; CDR3: CASSLERANYGYTF; DNA: TGCGCCAGCAGCTTGGAAAGGGCCAACTATGGCTACACCTTC
D: .; J: TRBJ2-3; size: .; V: TRBV5-1; CDR3: CASSGNTYRTDTQYF; DNA: TGCGCCAGCAGCGGGAACACATACCGCACAGATACGCAGTATTTT
D: .; J: TRBJ2-3; size: .; V: TRBV5-1; CDR3: CASSRTSTDTQYF; DNA: TGCGCCAGCAGCCGCACCAGCACAGATACGCAGTATTTT
D: .; J: TRBJ2-1; size: .; V: TRBV20-1; CDR3: CSGYYNEQFF; DNA: TGCAGTGGCTACTACAATGAGCAGTTCTTC
D: .; J: TRBJ2-7; size: .; V: TRBV5-1; CDR3: CASRGIASSYEQYF; DNA: TGCGCCAGCAGGGGGATAGCTTCTTCCTACGAGCAGTACTTC
D: .; J: TRBJ2-7; size: .; V: TRBV14; CDR3: CASSQAAPWTAIDEQYF; DNA: TGTGCCAGCAGCCAAGCGGCCCCATGGACAGCAATCGACGAGCAGTACTTC
D: TRBD2; J: TRBJ2-3; size: .; V: TRBV9; CDR3: CASSARTSGRGDTQYF; DNA: TGTGCCAGCAGCGCCAGGACTAGCGGGAGGGGGGATACGCAGTATTTT
D: TRBD2; J: TRBJ2-3; size: .; V: TRBV5-8; CDR3: CASSQGTSGSWTDTQYF; DNA: TGTGCCAGCAGCCAAGGGACTAGCGGGAGTTGGACAGATACGCAGTATTTT
D: .; J: TRBJ2-2; size: .; V: TRBV25-1; CDR3: CASSSRRNRTGELFF; DNA: TGTGCCAGCAGCAGTAGACGAAATCGGACCGGGGAGCTGTTTTTT
D: .; J: TRBJ1-6; size: .; V: TRBV28; CDR3: CASNRGSYNSPLHF; DNA: TGTGCCAGCAATAGGGGCTCCTATAATTCACCCCTCCACTTT
D: .; J: TRBJ2-5; size: .; V: TRBV19; CDR3: CASSLSGRLETQYF; DNA: TGTGCCAGTAGTTTATCCGGGCGACTAGAGACCCAGTACTTC
D: .; J: TRBJ2-3; size: .; V: TRBV18; CDR3: CASSPTGPPTDTQYF; DNA: TGTGCCAGCTCACCAACAGGGCCCCCCACAGATACGCAGTATTTT
D: .; J: TRBJ2-3; size: once; V: TRBV6-1; CDR3: CASSAAGTDTQYF; DNA: TGTGCCAGCAGTGCGGCCGGAACAGATACGCAGTATTTT
D: .; J: TRBJ2-1; size: .; V: TRBV27; CDR3: CASSLRTYNEQFF; DNA: TGTGCCAGCAGTTTAAGGACCTACAATGAGCAGTTCTTC
D: .; J: TRBJ2-7; size: .; V: TRBV28; CDR3: CASSPHFGGTISYEQYF; DNA: TGTGCCAGCAGCCCCCACTTCGGAGGGACGATCTCCTACGAGCAGTACTTC
D: TRBD2; J: TRBJ2-1; size: .; V: TRBV19; CDR3: CASSGWSPGTNYNEQFF; DNA: TGTGCCAGTAGTGGCTGGTCCCCCGGGACTAACTACAATGAGCAGTTCTTC
D: .; J: TRBJ2-3; size: .; V: TRBV11-3; CDR3: CASSLAGEGADTQYF; DNA: TGTGCCAGCAGCTTAGCGGGAGAAGGAGCAGATACGCAGTATTTT
D: TRBD1; J: TRBJ1-4; size: .; V: TRBV6-6; CDR3: CASSYIRGTYEKLFF; DNA: TGTGCCAGCAGTTACATCAGGGGGACTTATGAAAAACTGTTTTTT
D: .; J: TRBJ2-1; size: .; V: TRBV18; CDR3: CASSPNPSSYNEQFF; DNA: TGTGCCAGCTCACCGAATCCGAGCTCCTACAATGAGCAGTTCTTC
D: .; J: TRBJ1-2; size: .; V: TRBV29-1; CDR3: CSVARTGLEGYTF; DNA: TGCAGCGTTGCCCGCACAGGGCTGGAGGGCTACACCTTC
D: .; J: TRBJ2-7; size: .; V: TRBV12-1; CDR3: CASSFARVSYEQYF; DNA: TGTGCCAGCAGCTTTGCCAGGGTCTCCTACGAGCAGTACTTC
D: .; J: TRBJ2-3; size: .; V: TRBV7-9; CDR3: CASSSRGGKEDTQYF; DNA: TGTGCCAGCAGCTCCCGGGGCGGGAAGGAAGATACGCAGTATTTT